A single sample gave rise to the 29 T cell receptor beta chains below, sequenced in a study of identical twins. TCRdb re-called the 5' RACE reads with MiXCR, one entry per CDR3 protein. The table lists 400,000 to 500,000 distinct CDR3 sequences, approximately 14% of them singletons. Another study also made use of these data, one on yellow fever vaccine responses in identical twins.

Sequencing was performed on CD4+ T cells sorted from blood. All receptors derive from a woman aged 18-29 years in good health.

This clonotype showed up many times. V gene TRBV5-1 combines with J gene TRBJ2-1; 11 bases are shared with TRBD2. This CDR3 is built from 14 residues. The germline gives CDR1 SGHRS, CDR2 YFSETQ. V lost 0 bases and J lost 9; bases outside the gene matches: 2. CDR3 DNA: TGCGCCAGCAGCTTGGAGGGGACTAGCGGTGAGCAGTTCTTC. Its protein product is CASSLEGTSGEQFF. The full variable domain, in which reference TRBV5-1 and TRBJ2-1 provide the parts outside the CDR3, is KAGVTQTPRYLIKTRGQQVTLSCSPISGHRSVSWYQQTPGQGLQFLFEYFSETQRNKGNFPGRFSGRQFSNSRSEMNVSTLELGDSALYLCASSLEGTSGEQFFGPGTRLTVL.

This clonotype was seen a few times. The rearrangement joins TRBV7-2 to TRBJ1-5, with TRBD1 matching over 7 bases. Germline lookup yields CDR1 SGHTA and CDR2 FQGNSA. The CDR3 is 14 residues long. V gave up 5 bases and J gave up 7 bases; unmatched junction bases: 8. CDR3 sequence (DNA): TGTGCCAGCAGCCTAAGACAGGGACGCCAGCCCCAGCATTTT. Translation: CASSLRQGRQPQHF.

This clonotype turned up a few times. V gene TRBV7-2 combines with J gene TRBJ2-1, with 7 positions matching TRBD1. J lost 2 bases, V lost 6 bases, and 7 bases had no gene match. Per germline, CDR1 SGHTA and CDR2 FQGNSA. CDR3 length: 15 amino acids. In nucleotides, the CDR3 is TGTGCCAGCAGTTCGGACAGGACCCCCTACAATGAGCAGTTCTTC. Its translation: CASSSDRTPYNEQFF.

The genes are TRBV3-1 and TRBJ1-1; D perhaps matches TRBD1 (5 bases). The CDR3 runs 15 residues. Trimming cost V 1 base and J 2 bases, with 11 bases left between them. The germline V gene encodes CDR1 LGHDT and CDR2 YNNKEL (reference sequence). CDR3 in amino acids: CASSQGRGTNTEAFF. As DNA, the CDR3 is TGTGCCAGCAGCCAAGGAAGAGGGACTAACACTGAAGCTTTCTTT.

This clonotype appeared a single time. This may arise from a read error, as a much more abundant clone is one base away. The rearrangement joins TRBV4-1 to TRBJ2-7; 7 nucleotides agree with TRBD1. J lost 2 bases, V lost 4 bases, and 8 bases had no gene match. The germline V gene encodes CDR1 MGHRA and CDR2 YSYEKL. There are 15 residues in the CDR3. The CDR3 loop reads CASSPLQGNPYEQYF. CDR3 nucleotide sequence: TGCGCCAGCAGCCCGTTACAGGGGAACCCCTACGAGCAGTACTTC.

This clonotype was found a few times. The rearrangement links TRBV6-2 or TRBV6-3 to TRBJ1-5; no definite D call. The CDR3 sequence is 14 residues long. From germline, CDR1 is MNHEY and CDR2 SVGEGT. Trimming pared 2 bases from V and 6 bases from J, leaving 11 bases between. Here the CDR3 DNA reads TGTGCCAGCAGTTACCGTCTCGAGGTTCAGCCCCAGCATTTT. Translated, it gives CASSYRLEVQPQHF.

The rearrangement uses TRBV7-9 and TRBJ2-1; 7 bases align to TRBD1. J was trimmed by 7 bases and V by 2 bases; bases with no gene match: 8. Germline assignment: CDR1 SEHNR and CDR2 FQNEAQ (reference sequence). This CDR3 is 15 amino acids long. DNA for the CDR3: TGTGCCAGCAGCTTACGCCGAGAGGGGGCAAATGAGCAGTTCTTC. This sequence encodes CASSLRREGANEQFF.

The rearrangement joins TRBV12-3 or TRBV12-4 to TRBJ2-7; 8 bases fit TRBD2. With V trimmed by 7 bases and J by 6 bases, 14 bases remained unmatched. The CDR3 is made up of 15 amino acids. The CDR3: CASTLGGTRRREQYF. CDR3 coding DNA: TGTGCCAGCACCCTAGGAGGGACTAGAAGGCGCGAGCAGTACTTC.

The chain links TRBV2 to TRBJ1-3; TRBD1 is a possible D gene (5 bases). Germline lookup yields CDR1 SNHLY and CDR2 FYNNEI. The CDR3 has 16 residues. Deletions cut 5 bases from V and 2 bases from J, with 16 bases between. The CDR3 spells CASSLMMQGAGNTIYF. The CDR3 DNA sequence: TGTGCCAGCAGTTTAATGATGCAGGGAGCTGGAAACACCATATATTTT.

The rearrangement links TRBV29-1 to TRBJ2-7; 10 bases map to TRBD1. Germline loops: CDR1 SQVTM, CDR2 ANQGSEA. Trimming removed 6 bases from V and 6 bases from J; junction bases left unmatched: 8. The CDR3 is made up of 13 amino acids. The CDR3 here is CSVQGTGALEQYF. CDR3 in DNA: TGCAGCGTCCAGGGGACAGGGGCTCTCGAGCAGTACTTC.

The sample holds a few counts of this clonotype. The V call is TRBV9, the J call TRBJ2-1, with 7 bases that match TRBD1. The germline V gene has CDR1 SGDLS and CDR2 YYNGEE. CDR3 size: 16 residues. V trimming: 4 bases; J trimming: 2 bases; junction bases outside the gene matches: 9. CDR3 loop: CASSKWDRQTYNEQFF. As DNA, the CDR3 is TGTGCCAGCAGCAAGTGGGACAGACAGACCTACAATGAGCAGTTCTTC.

This sequence joins TRBV5-6 and TRBJ2-1, with TRBD2 matching over 9 bases. CDR1 is SGHDT, CDR2 YYEEEE, per germline. The CDR3 length is 15 residues. The V and J ends lost 2 bases and 10 bases, in that order; junction bases with no gene match: 10. CDR3 DNA: TGTGCCAGCAGCTTACTCCTAGCGGGACAGAGAGAGCAGTTCTTC. Amino acid sequence: CASSLLLAGQREQFF.

The sample holds a few counts of this clonotype. This rearrangement joins TRBV10-2 to TRBJ2-4; D is possibly TRBD2 (5 bases). The CDR3 is 17 residues long. CDR1 is WSHSY, CDR2 SAAADI, per germline. V dropped 3 bases and J dropped 3 bases, with 18 bases sitting between them. CDR3 in amino acids: CASSDPLVGGVKNIQYF. The CDR3 DNA is TGCGCCAGCAGTGACCCCTTGGTTGGAGGAGTCAAAAACATTCAGTACTTC.

V gene TRBV27 combines with J gene TRBJ2-7; 9 bases map to TRBD1. The CDR3 extends over 15 amino acids. The germline V gene has CDR1 MNHEY and CDR2 SMNVEV (reference sequence). The trim removed 1 base at V and 7 bases at J, leaving 8 bases unmatched. In DNA form, the CDR3 reads TGTGCCAGCAGTTTATTGTCACAGGGGGCAGGGGAGCAGTACTTC. Its translation: CASSLLSQGAGEQYF.

The chain recombines TRBV4-1 with TRBJ2-4; possible D gene TRBD1, 5 bases. The length of the CDR3 is 15 residues. V dropped 0 bases and J dropped 7 bases, with 13 bases sitting between them. Germline-derived CDR1 and CDR2 are MGHRA and YSYEKL. The CDR3 loop is CASSQERQGRNIQYF. CDR3 nucleotides: TGCGCCAGCAGCCAAGAAAGGCAGGGTCGGAACATTCAGTACTTC.

The rearrangement links TRBV20-1 to TRBJ2-3, with D possibly TRBD2 on 5 matching bases. The CDR3 totals 14 residues. The V and J ends lost 2 bases and 2 bases respectively, with 11 bases between them. The V gene's germline CDR1 is DFQATT and CDR2 SNEGSKA (reference sequence). CDR3 sequence: CSARRAGVTDTQYF. CDR3 bases: TGCAGTGCTAGACGGGCGGGCGTCACAGATACGCAGTATTTT.

This clonotype was observed many times. The CDR3 DNA reads TGTGCCAGCAGTAGTGGGGGGAAGGGCAATCAGCCCCAGCATTTT. Translated: CASSSGGKGNQPQHF. This rearrangement joins TRBV6-2 or TRBV6-3 to TRBJ1-5; maybe TRBD1 (5 bases). The V end was cut by 5 bases, the J end by 2 bases, with 13 bases between. The CDR3 is made up of 15 amino acids. Germline values: CDR1 MNHEY, CDR2 SVGEGT.

The V call is TRBV11-1, the J call TRBJ2-2; either TRBD1 or TRBD2 may fit D (5 bases each). The CDR3 contains 14 residues. V was cut by 5 bases and J by 6 bases, with 13 bases left in between. Germline V gene data show CDR1 as SGHAT and CDR2 as FQDESV (reference sequence). This CDR3 is CASSPGAKSGELFF. CDR3 DNA: TGTGCCAGCAGCCCCGGGGCCAAGTCCGGGGAGCTGTTTTTT.

This sequence joins TRBV12-3 or TRBV12-4 and TRBJ1-1; D not resolved. CDR3 size: 14 residues. V gave up 3 bases and J gave up 1 base, with 9 bases separating them. DNA of the CDR3: TGTGCCAGCAGTTTTGGGTTTGAGAACACTGAAGCTTTCTTT. Its translation is CASSFGFENTEAFF.

This clonotype appeared a few times. V and J are TRBV12-3 or TRBV12-4 and TRBJ2-3; D unclear. The CDR3 has 15 residues. V lost 3 bases to trimming and J lost 4 bases, with 14 bases between them. The CDR3 sequence: CASSFGSKRADTQYF. The CDR3 DNA reads TGTGCCAGCAGTTTTGGGTCCAAAAGGGCAGATACGCAGTATTTT.

The chain couples TRBV5-1 to TRBJ1-2, with D uncertain. Trimming shortened V by 4 bases and J by 0 bases, and 7 bases separated the two germline ends. Germline V CDR1 and CDR2: SGHRS, YFSETQ. The CDR3 loop spans 13 amino acids. DNA for the CDR3: TGCGCCAGCAGCATCAGTCCTAACTATGGCTACACCTTC. It specifies CASSISPNYGYTF.

The chain links TRBV12-5 to TRBJ2-5, with 8 bases fitting TRBD1. CDR1 and CDR2 (germline): LGHNT, FRNRAP. Losses at the gene ends were 5 bases for V and 3 bases for J; bases not matched to a gene: 8. This CDR3 is built from 15 residues. DNA of the CDR3: TGTGCTAGTGGTATTGGATCAGGGGGCGAAGAGACCCAGTACTTC. It codes for CASGIGSGGEETQYF.

V usage is TRBV11-2 and J usage is TRBJ1-2, with TRBD1 matching over 11 bases. After removal of 4 bases from V and 8 bases from J, the junction contained 3 bases not matched to a gene. The germline V gene encodes CDR1 SGHAT and CDR2 FQNNGV. This CDR3 spans 13 amino acids. Here the CDR3 reads CASSSGQGVGYTF. CDR3 in DNA: TGTGCCAGCAGCTCGGGACAGGGGGTGGGCTACACCTTC.

This clonotype was recorded a few times. This chain uses TRBV20-1 with TRBJ2-7; no clear D gene. Trimming removed 2 bases at V and 7 bases at J, with 12 bases between. In germline, CDR1 is DFQATT, CDR2 SNEGSKA (reference sequence). The CDR3 consists of 12 residues. The CDR3 sequence is CSARPRLWEQYF. In DNA, the CDR3 is TGCAGTGCTAGACCTCGACTTTGGGAGCAGTACTTC.

The chain recombines TRBV20-1 with TRBJ2-7; a weak D match, TRBD1 (6 bases). Looked up from germline, CDR1 is DFQATT and CDR2 is SNEGSKA (reference sequence). Trimming removed 5 bases from V and 0 bases from J, with 17 bases in between. The CDR3 spans 15 residues. For the CDR3, the DNA is TGCAGTGCTCCATATGGACAGCGCAGCTCCTACGAGCAGTACTTC. Its protein is CSAPYGQRSSYEQYF.

The rearrangement joins TRBV28 to TRBJ1-2; D not resolved. The CDR3 is 15 amino acids. With 6 bases removed from V and 4 bases from J, the gap between germline ends came to 18 bases. Germline CDR1 MDHEN, CDR2 SYDVKM. CDR3 amino acids: CASSTGQFLSYGYTF. The CDR3 bases are TGTGCCAGCAGCACCGGCCAGTTCCTCTCCTATGGCTACACCTTC.

This clonotype was seen at least ten times. This chain joins TRBV3-1 and TRBJ1-1, with 7 bases aligning to TRBD1. There are 14 residues in the CDR3. CDR1 is LGHDT, CDR2 YNNKEL, per germline (reference sequence). Trimming took 2 bases from V and 2 from J; bases not matched to a gene: 2. CDR3 nucleotides: TGTGCCAGCAGCCAAACAGGGGTCAACACTGAAGCTTTCTTT. As protein: CASSQTGVNTEAFF.

V is TRBV6-2 or TRBV6-3 and J is TRBJ2-7; 8 positions agree with TRBD1. Germline V gives CDR1 MNHEY, CDR2 SVGEGT. The CDR3 sequence is 24 residues long. After removal of 0 bases from V and 0 bases from J, the junction contained 28 bases not matched to a gene. CDR3 residues: CASSYSIFSGDSRPWTGRSYEQYF. The DNA of the CDR3 is TGTGCCAGCAGTTACTCGATTTTCAGTGGCGATTCAAGGCCTTGGACAGGGCGCTCCTACGAGCAGTACTTC.

The chain carries TRBV5-1 and TRBJ2-7; TRBD2 matches at 14 bases. V shed 4 bases, J shed 5 bases, and the junction held 8 bases outside the gene matches. The germline CDR1 and CDR2 sequences are SGHRS and YFSETQ. The CDR3 spans 16 residues. The CDR3 protein is CASSRGLAGVLDEQYF. CDR3 nucleotide sequence: TGCGCCAGCAGCAGGGGACTAGCGGGAGTACTAGACGAGCAGTACTTC.